These 26 T cell receptor beta chains were all obtained from the same sample, sequenced in a study of T cells in localized non-small cell lung cancer. TCRdb's copy holds only in-frame clones and misses some; the assay was immunoSEQ multiplex PCR. The sample consists of more than 25,000 clones, about 91% of them appearing once. Sequencing used PBMCs, obtained before any cancer treatment. The receptors were gathered from a man between 40 and 70 years old with stage II lung adenocarcinoma.

V gene TRBV6-1 combines with J gene TRBJ2-7; 7 bases are shared with TRBD1. Trimming took 7 bases from V and 0 from J; bases not matched to a gene: 9. This CDR3 contains 15 residues. CDR1 is MNHNS, CDR2 SASEGT, per germline. The CDR3: CASTLDRTYSYEQYF. Here the CDR3 DNA reads TGTGCCAGCACCTTGGACAGGACCTACTCCTACGAGCAGTACTTC.

V and J are TRBV10-3 and TRBJ2-7, with D maybe TRBD2 (7 bases). The CDR3 sequence is 12 residues long. Trimming shortened V by 6 bases and J by 6 bases, and 12 bases separated the two germline ends. The germline CDR1 and CDR2 sequences are ENHRY and SYGVKD. The CDR3 coding sequence is TGTGCCATCAGGAAGGGAGGGGGCGAGCAGTACTTC. Translation gives CAIRKGGGEQYF.

The genes are TRBV5-1 and TRBJ1-1; 7 bases fit TRBD1. The CDR3 runs 15 residues. Germline CDR1 and CDR2: SGHRS and YFSETQ. With V trimmed by 0 bases and J by 1 base, 3 bases remained unmatched. This CDR3 is CASSLGGGSNTEAFF. The CDR3, as DNA: TGCGCCAGCAGCTTGGGAGGGGGCTCGAACACTGAAGCTTTCTTT.

The chain recombines TRBV5-5 with TRBJ2-3; 7 bases align to TRBD1. Germline CDR1 SGHKS, CDR2 YYEKEE (reference sequence). This CDR3 contains 16 residues. The V segment lost 4 bases and the J segment 4 bases; nucleotides outside the gene matches: 12. The chain's CDR3 is CASSRSGVTGSDTQYF. Written as DNA, the CDR3 is TGTGCCAGCAGCCGATCGGGTGTGACAGGGTCAGATACGCAGTATTTT.

V usage is TRBV29-1 and J usage is TRBJ1-1; D might be TRBD1 (5 bases). The ends were cut back, 8 bases at V and 4 bases at J, with 14 bases in the middle. The CDR3 length is 12 residues. The germline V gene encodes CDR1 SQVTM and CDR2 ANQGSEA. The CDR3 coding sequence is TGCAGCTATGAAGGGGAGGCCACTGAAGCTTTCTTT. This sequence encodes CSYEGEATEAFF.

This clone was seen a single time. This sequence joins TRBV5-4 and TRBJ1-4; D unresolved. The CDR3 runs 15 residues. The germline V gene encodes CDR1 SGHNT and CDR2 YYREEE (reference sequence). With 4 bases removed from V and 0 bases from J, the gap between germline ends came to 10 bases. The CDR3 DNA reads as TGTGCCAGCAGCGTTGACCCAGCAACTAATGAAAAACTGTTTTTT. It is translated as CASSVDPATNEKLFF. Together with reference TRBV5-4 and TRBJ1-4, the CDR3 gives the full variable domain: ETGVTQSPTHLIKTRGQQVTLRCSSQSGHNTVSWYQQALGQGPQFIFQYYREEENGRGNFPPRFSGLQFPNYSSELNVNALELDDSALYLCASSVDPATNEKLFFGSGTQLSVL.

V gene TRBV5-8 combines with J gene TRBJ2-7; weak D call: TRBD2 (5 bases). Trimming cost V 2 bases and J 5 bases, with 5 bases left between them. This CDR3 spans 11 amino acids. Germline loops: CDR1 SGHTS, CDR2 YDEGEE. The CDR3 DNA is TGTGCCAGCAGCTTCGGGAACGAGCAGTACTTC. This sequence encodes CASSFGNEQYF. Based on the CDR3 plus reference TRBV5-8 and TRBJ2-7, the full variable domain is EAGVTQSPTHLIKTRGQQATLRCSPISGHTSVYWYQQALGLGLQFLLWYDEGEERNRGNFPPRFSGRQFPNYSSELNVNALELEDSALYLCASSFGNEQYFGPGTRLTVT.

The chain carries TRBV5-1 and TRBJ1-5; D possibly corresponds to TRBD1 (6 bases). Germline CDR1 is SGHRS and CDR2 is YFSETQ. The CDR3 length is 14 residues. V shed 2 bases and J shed 3 bases, with 9 bases lying between them. CDR3 in amino acids: CASSLGTPNQPQHF. In DNA, the CDR3 is TGCGCCAGCAGCTTAGGGACACCCAATCAGCCCCAGCATTTT.

This clone came up a few times. The gene calls are TRBV30 and TRBJ1-2; D perhaps matches TRBD1 (6 bases). Germline V gives CDR1 GTSNPN, CDR2 SVGIG (reference sequence). The CDR3 contains 14 residues. The germline V and J ends were trimmed by 7 bases and 2 bases, with 17 bases remaining between them. In nucleotides, the CDR3 is TGTGCCTCTGAAGGGGCAGGGGCGAACTATGGCTACACCTTC. Its protein is CASEGAGANYGYTF. The variable domain in full, completed from reference TRBV30 and TRBJ1-2, reads SQTIHQWPATLVQPVGSPLSLECTVEGTSNPNLYWYRQAAGRGLQLLFYSVGIGQISSEVPQNLSASRPQDRQFILSSKKLLLSDSGFYLCASEGAGANYGYTFGSGTRLTVV.

The genes are TRBV27 and TRBJ2-7; D is perhaps TRBD1 (6 bases). The V gene's germline CDR1 is MNHEY and CDR2 SMNVEV (reference sequence). This CDR3 comprises 14 residues. V was shortened by 6 bases and J by 2 bases, with 14 bases between the two germline ends. CDR3 sequence reads: CASRDPGHTYEQYF. CDR3 nucleotides: TGTGCCAGCAGAGACCCGGGACACACCTACGAGCAGTACTTC.

This clone was detected a few times. J is TRBJ1-2 and V is TRBV7-2, with 7 bases fitting TRBD1. The CDR3 length is 16 residues. The germline V gene has CDR1 SGHTA and CDR2 FQGNSA. Trimming removed 1 base from V and 4 bases from J; junction bases left unmatched: 9. The CDR3 protein is CASSLGRQGPGYGYTF. CDR3 DNA: TGTGCCAGCAGCTTAGGGAGACAGGGTCCGGGCTATGGCTACACCTTC.

The rearrangement uses TRBV5-1 and TRBJ2-7; tentative D call: TRBD1 (5 bases). The CDR3 covers 13 residues. Germline CDR1 and CDR2: SGHRS and YFSETQ. With 0 bases removed from V and 4 bases from J, the gap between germline ends came to 8 bases. CDR3 amino acids: CASSLGGDYEQYF. The CDR3 DNA reads TGCGCCAGCAGCTTGGGGGGCGATTACGAGCAGTACTTC.

V gene TRBV5-4 combines with J gene TRBJ1-2; TRBD1 matches at 11 bases. This CDR3 comprises 15 residues. Germline V gene data show CDR1 as SGHNT and CDR2 as YYREEE (reference sequence). V lost 2 bases to trimming and J lost 7 bases; unmatched junction nucleotides: 7. The DNA of the CDR3 is TGTGCCAGCAGCTTACCCGGACAGGGGGCGGGTGGCTACACCTTC. It yields the protein CASSLPGQGAGGYTF.

This chain connects TRBV2 to TRBJ2-5, with D uncertain. Germline V CDR1 and CDR2: SNHLY, FYNNEI. V was pared by 3 bases and J by 7 bases, with 15 bases between. The CDR3 totals 14 residues. For the CDR3, the DNA is TGTGCCAGCAGTGAGCAAATCAGTGTTGGGACCCAGTACTTC. Its translation: CASSEQISVGTQYF.

This rearrangement joins TRBV18 to TRBJ2-2; unclear D gene. Per the germline V gene, CDR1 is KGHSH and CDR2 is LQKENI. This CDR3 contains 17 residues. V dropped 1 base and J dropped 8 bases, with 20 bases sitting between them. CDR3 sequence: CASSPLAVGLSPGELFF. The CDR3 DNA follows: TGTGCCAGCTCACCACTAGCAGTAGGTTTGTCTCCGGGGGAGCTGTTTTTT.

With respect to this clone: The identical CDR3 is also encoded by other nucleotide sequences in the sample. The gene calls are TRBV29-1 and TRBJ2-2; 10 bases map to TRBD1. The CDR3 is made up of 16 amino acids. The germline CDR1 and CDR2 sequences are SQVTM and ANQGSEA. V was pared by 6 bases and J by 4 bases, with 11 bases of the junction left unmatched. CDR3 loop: CSVIQPGQGSTGELFF. CDR3 coding DNA: TGCAGCGTAATTCAACCGGGACAGGGGTCCACCGGGGAGCTGTTTTTT.

There are a few counts of this clone. The chain recombines TRBV7-9 with TRBJ2-1; D may correspond to TRBD1 or TRBD2 (6 bases each). The CDR3 consists of 19 residues. The V gene lost 4 bases and the J gene lost 0 bases, with 22 bases spanning the gap. Germline loops: CDR1 SEHNR, CDR2 FQNEAQ (reference sequence). Here the CDR3 reads CASSSTTWGRESSYNEQFF. CDR3 DNA sequence: TGTGCCAGCAGCTCGACCACTTGGGGGCGGGAAAGCTCCTACAATGAGCAGTTCTTC.

The chain carries TRBV29-1 and TRBJ2-5; TRBD2 aligns across 7 bases. Trimming cost V 7 bases and J 4 bases; bases outside gene matches: 3. Germline V gene lookup returns CDR1 SQVTM and CDR2 ANQGSEA. The CDR3 sequence is 11 residues long. The DNA of the CDR3 is TGCAGCGGCGGACTAGGAGAGACCCAGTACTTC. Amino acids: CSGGLGETQYF. The variable domain in full, with the rest retrieved from reference TRBV29-1 and TRBJ2-5, is SAVISQKPSRDICQRGTSLTIQCQVDSQVTMMFWYRQQPGQSLTLIATANQGSEATYESGFVIDKFPISRPNLTFSTLTVSNMSPEDSSIYLCSGGLGETQYFGPGTRLLVL.

The gene calls are TRBV19 and TRBJ1-5, with a weak D call TRBD1 (6 bases). The CDR3 is 15 residues long. The V end lost 2 bases, the J end lost 3 bases, and 11 bases lay between the germline ends. Germline CDR1 reads LNHDA; CDR2 reads SQIVND (reference sequence). The CDR3: CASSILGADNQPQHF. CDR3 coding DNA: TGTGCCAGTAGTATACTGGGGGCAGACAATCAGCCCCAGCATTTT.

This clone appeared once. The genes are TRBV28 and TRBJ2-3, with 10 bases lining up with TRBD2. The trim removed 2 bases at V and 4 bases at J, leaving 0 bases unmatched. The CDR3 runs to 14 residues. The germline CDR1 and CDR2 sequences are MDHEN and SYDVKM. The CDR3 DNA reads TGTGCCAGCAGTTTAGGACTAGCGGCAGATACGCAGTATTTT. It yields the protein CASSLGLAADTQYF.

The chain has TRBV7-3 and TRBJ2-2, with a weak D call TRBD2 (6 bases). Germline lookup yields CDR1 SGHTA and CDR2 FQGTGA. The V and J ends lost 3 bases and 6 bases respectively, with 14 bases between them. The CDR3 contains 15 residues. DNA of the CDR3: TGTGCCAGCAGCTTGGGGGACTCCTCTTCCGGGGAGCTGTTTTTT. Encoded protein: CASSLGDSSSGELFF.

This chain uses TRBV19 with TRBJ2-1; 9 bases fit TRBD1. The CDR3 runs to 18 residues. Germline V gene data show CDR1 as LNHDA and CDR2 as SQIVND (reference sequence). V was clipped by 6 bases and J by 0 bases; unmatched bases: 12. The CDR3 nucleotides are TGTGCCAGTAGAATGACAGGGGGGGTCAGGAGCTCCTACAATGAGCAGTTCTTC. Amino acid sequence: CASRMTGGVRSSYNEQFF.

DNA for the CDR3: TGTGCCAGCAGCTTAGGGCAGGGGCCCCCCCAAGAGACCCAGTACTTC. Translation gives CASSLGQGPPQETQYF. V usage is TRBV7-3 and J usage is TRBJ2-5; D perhaps matches TRBD1 (6 bases). Germline CDR1 SGHTA, CDR2 FQGTGA. The CDR3 is 16 residues long. V was clipped by 2 bases and J by 1 base, with 14 bases between them. The full variable domain, its missing parts supplied by reference TRBV7-3 and TRBJ2-5, is GAGVSQTPSNKVTEKGKYVELRCDPISGHTALYWYRQSLGQGPEFLIYFQGTGAADDSGLPNDRFFAVRPEGSVSTLKIQRTERGDSAVYLCASSLGQGPPQETQYFGPGTRLLVL.

V and J are TRBV28 and TRBJ2-3; D ambiguous. CDR3 length: 13 residues. The V and J ends lost 7 bases and 4 bases respectively, with 12 bases between them. CDR1 is MDHEN and CDR2 is SYDVKM in the germline V gene. CDR3 protein: CASTWRASDTQYF. The CDR3 nucleotides read TGTGCCAGCACCTGGCGAGCGTCAGATACGCAGTATTTT.

The chain carries TRBV5-4 and TRBJ2-7; 7 bases map to TRBD1. CDR3 length equals 15 residues. V dropped 5 bases and J dropped 0; count of bases not matched to a gene: 8. CDR1 and CDR2 from the germline V gene are SGHNT and YYREEE (reference sequence). In nucleotides, the CDR3 is TGTGCCAGCAGTCCTCGAGGGGACAGCTCCTACGAGCAGTACTTC. Translation gives CASSPRGDSSYEQYF.

Written as DNA, the CDR3 is TGTGCCAGCAGTGGGGCATCGGGGAGAGCCACCGGGGAGCTGTTTTTT. Translation gives CASSGASGRATGELFF. The chain joins TRBV2 to TRBJ2-2; maybe TRBD2 (5 bases). The CDR3 sequence is 16 residues long. Per germline, CDR1 SNHLY and CDR2 FYNNEI. The V end was cut by 4 bases, the J end by 4 bases, with 16 bases between.